The text below deals with one TCR beta chain. No antigen is known for it. This record belongs to a study of T cells in Graves' hyperthyroidism and ophthalmopathy. Study-wide results and caveats: Most clonotypes that expanded in the thyroid above 0.001 also showed up in blood.

V dropped 4 bases and J dropped 0 bases, with 10 bases sitting between them. Germline V gene data show CDR1 as SGDLS and CDR2 as YYNGEE. The CDR3 loop spans 14 amino acids. From RNA transcripts, TCR beta CDR3 regions were amplified. In the first-round RT-PCR of the TCR CDR3, the HTBI primer set was used. TCRdb re-called the multiplex PCR reads with MiXCR, one entry per CDR3 protein. The sample lists hundreds of thousands of distinct CDR3 sequences; just over 45% were seen once. This receptor was taken from a woman between 18 and 30 years old with Graves' hyperthyroidism. The sequenced sample was peripheral blood or thyroid tissue (not recorded which). The J gene is TRBJ1-1, the V gene TRBV9; D perhaps matches TRBD1 (5 bases). CDR3 in DNA: TGTGCCAGCAGCCAAAGGGGATTGAACACTGAAGCTTTCTTT. Its protein is CASSQRGLNTEAFF.